This T cell receptor beta chain emerged from a study of lymphopenia after photon versus proton radiotherapy. The study's findings and limits: After lymphocyte nadir, photon-treated repertoires showed oligoclonal expansion, especially CD8+ Temra.

Worth noting for this clone: Antigen unknown.

Libraries were prepared by immunoSEQ multiplex PCR; TCRdb keeps only in-frame clonotypes and omits some of them. This sample yields roughly 29,000 clones, of which approximately 90% are seen a single time; around 50% belongs to the top ten. V lost 4 bases to trimming and J lost 4 bases; unmatched junction nucleotides: 6. The CDR3 length is 15 residues. Germline-derived CDR1 and CDR2 are LGHNA and YNFKEQ. The chain combines TRBV4-2 with TRBJ1-1; 10 positions match TRBD1. The source is a woman aged 55-69 years with cholangiocarcinoma. Some clones in this sample may be carry-over from other donors' samples. Sequenced material: peripheral blood, taken from a patient treated with proton-based radiotherapy. This CDR3 is CASSLRQGAGTEAFF. The DNA of the CDR3 is TGTGCCAGCAGCCTCCGACAGGGGGCAGGCACTGAAGCTTTCTTT.